Reported below is one TCR beta chain. The sample is drawn from a study of blood T cell repertoires in COVID-19. Study background: Samples came from the United States, Italy and Spain, spanning acute and convalescent COVID-19. PBMCs, B-cell-depleted T cells, or T cells were the source of the cDNA or gDNA that made up the material.

In the study's own analysis: Counts of nucleated cells, estimated from reference gene primer amplification, were obtained. Clones were sequenced by immunoSEQ multiplex PCR, and TCRdb holds only the in-frame ones, with some missing. V, J and clone size are taken as reported in that table, and D and trimming were inferred from the DNA itself. The sample records 190,000 or so clones, about 87% being singletons. Deletions cut 2 bases from V and 6 bases from J, with 11 bases between. Per the germline V gene, CDR1 is SGDLS and CDR2 is YYNGEE. This CDR3 has 13 amino acids. The rearrangement joins TRBV9 to TRBJ1-1; possibly TRBD1 for D (6 bases). This receptor was taken from a man aged 35 to 55 with active or convalescent COVID-19. Sequenced: peripheral blood. The CDR3 sequence is CASSVLQGSEAFF. CDR3 bases: TGTGCCAGCAGCGTCTTACAGGGTTCTGAAGCTTTCTTT.